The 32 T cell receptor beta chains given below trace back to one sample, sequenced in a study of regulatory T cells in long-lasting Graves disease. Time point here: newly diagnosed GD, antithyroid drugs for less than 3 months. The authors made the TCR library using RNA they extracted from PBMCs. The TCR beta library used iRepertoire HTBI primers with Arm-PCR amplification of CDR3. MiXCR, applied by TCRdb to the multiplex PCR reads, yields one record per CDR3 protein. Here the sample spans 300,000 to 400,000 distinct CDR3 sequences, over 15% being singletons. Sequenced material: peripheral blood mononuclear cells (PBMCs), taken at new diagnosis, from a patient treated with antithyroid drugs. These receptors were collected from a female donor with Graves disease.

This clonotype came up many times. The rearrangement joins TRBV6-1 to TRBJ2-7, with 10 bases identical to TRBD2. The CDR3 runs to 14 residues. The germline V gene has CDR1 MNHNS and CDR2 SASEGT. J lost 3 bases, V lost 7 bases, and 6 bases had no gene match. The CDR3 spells CASKGLAPDYEQYF. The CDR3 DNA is TGTGCCAGCAAGGGACTAGCGCCGGACTACGAGCAGTACTTC.

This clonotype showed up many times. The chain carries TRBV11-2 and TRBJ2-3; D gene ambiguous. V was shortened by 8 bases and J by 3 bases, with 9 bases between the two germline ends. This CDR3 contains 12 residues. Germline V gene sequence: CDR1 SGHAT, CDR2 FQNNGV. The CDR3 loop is CASEDVTDTQYF. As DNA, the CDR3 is TGTGCCAGCGAGGACGTTACAGATACGCAGTATTTT.

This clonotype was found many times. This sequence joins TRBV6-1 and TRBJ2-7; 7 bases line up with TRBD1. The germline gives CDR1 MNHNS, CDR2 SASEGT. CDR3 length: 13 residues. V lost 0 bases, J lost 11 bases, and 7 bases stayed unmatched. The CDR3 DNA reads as TGTGCCAGCAGTGAAGCCCCGGGACAGCCTAAGTACTTC. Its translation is CASSEAPGQPKYF.

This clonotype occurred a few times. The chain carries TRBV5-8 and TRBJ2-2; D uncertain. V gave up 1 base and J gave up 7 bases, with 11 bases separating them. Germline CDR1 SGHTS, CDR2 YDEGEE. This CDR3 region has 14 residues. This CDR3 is CASSLSYWDGELFF. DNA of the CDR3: TGTGCCAGCAGCTTGTCTTACTGGGACGGGGAGCTGTTTTTT.

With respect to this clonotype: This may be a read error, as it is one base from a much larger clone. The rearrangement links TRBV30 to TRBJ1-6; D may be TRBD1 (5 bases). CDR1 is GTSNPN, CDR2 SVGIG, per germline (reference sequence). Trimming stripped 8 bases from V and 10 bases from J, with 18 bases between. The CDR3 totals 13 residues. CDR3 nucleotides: TGTGCCGTAACCAGACAGACGAAATCACCCCTCCACTTT. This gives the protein CAVTRQTKSPLHF.

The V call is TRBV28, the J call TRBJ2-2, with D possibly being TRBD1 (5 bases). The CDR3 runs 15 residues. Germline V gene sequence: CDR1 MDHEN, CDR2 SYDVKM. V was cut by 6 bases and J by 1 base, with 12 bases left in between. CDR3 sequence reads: CASSLRQGNTGELFF. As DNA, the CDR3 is TGTGCCAGCAGCTTAAGGCAGGGGAACACCGGGGAGCTGTTTTTT. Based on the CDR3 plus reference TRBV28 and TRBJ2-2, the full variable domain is DVKVTQSSRYLVKRTGEKVFLECVQDMDHENMFWYRQDPGLGLRLIYFSYDVKMKEKGDIPEGYSVSREKKERFSLILESASTNQTSMYLCASSLRQGNTGELFFGEGSRLTVL.

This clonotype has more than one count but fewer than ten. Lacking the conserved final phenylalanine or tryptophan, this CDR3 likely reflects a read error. CDR3 residues: CASTSNNYGYTI. The DNA of the CDR3 is TGTGCCAGCACTAGCAACAACTATGGCTACACCATC. The V gene is TRBV9, the J gene TRBJ1-2; D remains unclear. The V gene's germline CDR1 is SGDLS and CDR2 YYNGEE. The CDR3 is 12 amino acids. Trimming took 6 bases from V and 2 from J, leaving 8 bases between them.

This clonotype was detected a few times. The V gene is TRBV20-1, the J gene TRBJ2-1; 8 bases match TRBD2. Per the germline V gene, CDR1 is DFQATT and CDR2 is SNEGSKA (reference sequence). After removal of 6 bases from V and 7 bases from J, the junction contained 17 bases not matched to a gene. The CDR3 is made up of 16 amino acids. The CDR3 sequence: CSAAQSPAGAGNEQFF. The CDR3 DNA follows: TGCAGTGCCGCACAATCACCAGCGGGAGCAGGAAATGAGCAGTTCTTC.

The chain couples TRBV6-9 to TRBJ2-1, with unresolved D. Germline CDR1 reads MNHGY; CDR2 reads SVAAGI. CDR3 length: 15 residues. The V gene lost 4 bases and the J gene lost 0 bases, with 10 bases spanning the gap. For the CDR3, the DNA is TGTGCCAGCAGTTTACGGTTAAACTCCTACAATGAGCAGTTCTTC. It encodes CASSLRLNSYNEQFF.

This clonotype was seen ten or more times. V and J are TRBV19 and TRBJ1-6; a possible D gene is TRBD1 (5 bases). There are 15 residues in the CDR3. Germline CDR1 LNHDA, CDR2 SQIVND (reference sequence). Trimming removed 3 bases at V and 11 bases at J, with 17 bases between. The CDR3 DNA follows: TGTGCCAGTAGTATCCCCGGGACTCCTGCCACACCCCTCCACTTT. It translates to CASSIPGTPATPLHF.

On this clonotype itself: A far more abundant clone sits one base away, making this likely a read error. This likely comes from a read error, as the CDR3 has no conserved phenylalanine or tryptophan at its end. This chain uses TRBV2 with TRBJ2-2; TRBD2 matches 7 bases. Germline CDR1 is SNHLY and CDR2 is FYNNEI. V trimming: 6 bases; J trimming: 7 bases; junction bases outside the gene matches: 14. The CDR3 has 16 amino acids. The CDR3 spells CASRPSGAVSVGELFL. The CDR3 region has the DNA TGTGCCAGCAGACCCAGCGGGGCCGTGTCTGTCGGGGAGCTGTTTCTT.

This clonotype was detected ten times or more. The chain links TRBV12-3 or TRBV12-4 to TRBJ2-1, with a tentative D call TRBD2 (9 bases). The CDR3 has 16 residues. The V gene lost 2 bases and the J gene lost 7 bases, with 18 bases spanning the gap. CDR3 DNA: TGTGCCAGCAGTTTATCAGGGGGCGGGAGGGGGAATGAGCAGTTCTTC. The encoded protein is CASSLSGGGRGNEQFF.

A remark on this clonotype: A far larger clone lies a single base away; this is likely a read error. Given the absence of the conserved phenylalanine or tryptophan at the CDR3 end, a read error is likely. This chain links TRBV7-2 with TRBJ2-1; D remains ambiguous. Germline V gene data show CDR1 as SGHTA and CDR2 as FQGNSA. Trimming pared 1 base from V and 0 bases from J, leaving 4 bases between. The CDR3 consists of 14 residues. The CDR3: CASSLDNSYNEQFS. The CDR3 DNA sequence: TGTGCCAGCAGCTTAGACAACTCCTACAATGAGCAGTTCTCC.

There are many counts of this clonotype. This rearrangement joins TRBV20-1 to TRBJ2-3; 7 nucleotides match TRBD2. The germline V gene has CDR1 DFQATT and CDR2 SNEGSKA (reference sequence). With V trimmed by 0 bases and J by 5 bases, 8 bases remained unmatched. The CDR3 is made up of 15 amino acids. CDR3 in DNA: TGCAGTGCTAGAGATCGTCCACTAGCGTTAGATACGCAGTATTTT. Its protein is CSARDRPLALDTQYF.

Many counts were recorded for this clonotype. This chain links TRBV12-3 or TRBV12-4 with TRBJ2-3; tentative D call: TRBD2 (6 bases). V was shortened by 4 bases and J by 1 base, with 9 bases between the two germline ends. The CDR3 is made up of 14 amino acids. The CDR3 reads CASSWGEGTDTQYF. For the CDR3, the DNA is TGTGCCAGCAGTTGGGGGGAGGGCACAGATACGCAGTATTTT.

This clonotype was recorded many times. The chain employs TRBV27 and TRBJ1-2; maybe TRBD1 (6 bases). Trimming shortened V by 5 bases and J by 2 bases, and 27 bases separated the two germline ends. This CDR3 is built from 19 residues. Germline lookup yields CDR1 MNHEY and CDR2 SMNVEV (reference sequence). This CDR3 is CASSLRALSGRGSNYGYTF. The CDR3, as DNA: TGTGCCAGCAGTCTAAGAGCCCTGTCGGGCAGGGGTTCAAACTATGGCTACACCTTC.

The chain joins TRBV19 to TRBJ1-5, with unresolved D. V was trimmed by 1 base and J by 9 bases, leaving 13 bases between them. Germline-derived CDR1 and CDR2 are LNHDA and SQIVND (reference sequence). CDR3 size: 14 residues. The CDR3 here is CASSIAGSHVPQHF. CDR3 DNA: TGTGCCAGTAGTATAGCAGGCAGTCATGTGCCCCAGCATTTT.

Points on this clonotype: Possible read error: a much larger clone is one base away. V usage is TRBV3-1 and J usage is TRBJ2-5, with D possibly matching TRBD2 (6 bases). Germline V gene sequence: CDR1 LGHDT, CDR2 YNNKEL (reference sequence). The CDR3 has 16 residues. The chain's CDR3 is CASSQEAAGSRETQHF. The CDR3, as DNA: TGTGCCAGCAGCCAAGAGGCGGCGGGGTCTAGGGAGACCCAGCACTTC.

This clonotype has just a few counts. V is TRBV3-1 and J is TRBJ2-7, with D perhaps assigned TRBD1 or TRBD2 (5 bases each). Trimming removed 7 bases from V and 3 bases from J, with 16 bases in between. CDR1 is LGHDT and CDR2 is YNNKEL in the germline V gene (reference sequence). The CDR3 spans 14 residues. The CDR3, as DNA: TGTGCCAGCACCCGGGACGGAGACGACTACGAGCAGTACTTC. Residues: CASTRDGDDYEQYF.

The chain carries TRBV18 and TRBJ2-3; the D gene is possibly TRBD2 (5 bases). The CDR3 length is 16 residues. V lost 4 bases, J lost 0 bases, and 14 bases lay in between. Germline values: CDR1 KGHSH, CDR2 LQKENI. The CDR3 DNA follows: TGTGCCAGCTCACTATGGACTCCTTCTAGCACAGATACGCAGTATTTT. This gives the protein CASSLWTPSSTDTQYF.

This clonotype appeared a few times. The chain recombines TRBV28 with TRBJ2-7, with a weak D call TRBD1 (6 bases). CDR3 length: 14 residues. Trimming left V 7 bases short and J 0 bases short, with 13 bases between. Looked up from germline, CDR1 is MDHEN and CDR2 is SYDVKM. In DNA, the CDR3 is TGTGCCAGCAAGTCGCAGGGGCGCTCCTACGAGCAGTACTTC. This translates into CASKSQGRSYEQYF.

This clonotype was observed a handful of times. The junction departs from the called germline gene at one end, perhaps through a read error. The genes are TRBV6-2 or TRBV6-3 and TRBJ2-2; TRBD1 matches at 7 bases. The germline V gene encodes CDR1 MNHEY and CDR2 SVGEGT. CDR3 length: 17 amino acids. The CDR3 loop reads CAGSPTWNRGQDGELFF. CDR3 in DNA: TGTGCCGGCAGCCCGACCTGGAACAGGGGCCAGGACGGGGAGCTGTTTTTT.

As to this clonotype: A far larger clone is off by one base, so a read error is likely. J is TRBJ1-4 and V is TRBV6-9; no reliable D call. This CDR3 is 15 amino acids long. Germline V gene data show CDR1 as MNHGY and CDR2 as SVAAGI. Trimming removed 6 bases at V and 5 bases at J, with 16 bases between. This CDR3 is CASSSDRDTNEKLFF. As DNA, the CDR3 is TGTGCCAGCAGCTCAGACCGGGATACGAATGAAAAACTGTTTTTT.

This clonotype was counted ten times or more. The chain's CDR3 is CASSTGLAGVYEQYF. The CDR3, as DNA: TGTGCCAGTAGTACGGGACTAGCGGGAGTGTACGAGCAGTACTTC. The chain employs TRBV19 and TRBJ2-7; 14 nucleotides line up with TRBD2. Germline CDR1 LNHDA, CDR2 SQIVND (reference sequence). This CDR3 spans 15 amino acids. Germline trimming cut 4 bases from V and 4 bases from J; bases unmatched to any gene: 3.

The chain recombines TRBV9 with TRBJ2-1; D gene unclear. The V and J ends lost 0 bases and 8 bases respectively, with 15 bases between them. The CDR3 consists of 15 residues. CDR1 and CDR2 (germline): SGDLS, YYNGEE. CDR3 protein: CASSVELKAVDEQFF. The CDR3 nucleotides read TGTGCCAGCAGCGTAGAACTCAAGGCGGTGGATGAGCAGTTCTTC. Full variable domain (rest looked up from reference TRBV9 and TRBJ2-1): DSGVTQTPKHLITATGQRVTLRCSPRSGDLSVYWYQQSLDQGLQFLIQYYNGEERAKGNILERFSAQQFPDLHSELNLSSLELGDSALYFCASSVELKAVDEQFFGPGTRLTVL.

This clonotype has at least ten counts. The DNA for the CDR3 is TGTGCCAGTAAGGGAGGGGGTCGCCGCGGGGAAAAACTGTTTTTT. Translating gives CASKGGGRRGEKLFF. The chain links TRBV19 to TRBJ1-4; D perhaps matches TRBD1 (6 bases). V was trimmed by 7 bases and J by 8 bases, leaving 20 bases between them. The CDR3 consists of 15 residues. The germline CDR1 and CDR2 sequences are LNHDA and SQIVND (reference sequence).

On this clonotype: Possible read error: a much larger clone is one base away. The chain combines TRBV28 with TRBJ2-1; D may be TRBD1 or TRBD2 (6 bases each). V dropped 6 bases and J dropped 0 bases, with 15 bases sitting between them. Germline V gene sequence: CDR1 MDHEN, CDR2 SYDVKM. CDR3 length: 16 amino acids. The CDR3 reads CASSRGGRFSYNEQFF. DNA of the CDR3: TGTGCCAGCAGCCGAGGGGGGCGCTTCTCCTACAATGAGCAGTTCTTC.

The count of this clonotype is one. The CDR3 sequence: CASSARGDTGELFF. In DNA, the CDR3 is TGTGCCAGCAGCGCGAGGGGGGACACCGGGGAGCTGTTTTTT. The chain employs TRBV7-2 and TRBJ2-2; possibly TRBD1 or TRBD2 for D (6 bases each). CDR1 SGHTA and CDR2 FQGNSA come from the germline V gene. The CDR3 contains 14 residues. V shed 5 bases and J shed 3 bases, with 10 bases lying between them.

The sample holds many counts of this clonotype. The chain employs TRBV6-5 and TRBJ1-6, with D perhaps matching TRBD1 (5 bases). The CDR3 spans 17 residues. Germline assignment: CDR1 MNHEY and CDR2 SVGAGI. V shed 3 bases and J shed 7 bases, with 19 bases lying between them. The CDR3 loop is CASSYAQPAGTNSPLHF. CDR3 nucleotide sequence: TGTGCCAGCAGTTATGCACAGCCGGCGGGGACGAATTCACCCCTCCACTTT.

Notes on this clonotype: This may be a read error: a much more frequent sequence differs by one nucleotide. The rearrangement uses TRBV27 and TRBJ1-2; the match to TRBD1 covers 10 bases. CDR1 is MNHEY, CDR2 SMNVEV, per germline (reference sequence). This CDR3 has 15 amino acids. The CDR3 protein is CASSYFGTGDDGHTF. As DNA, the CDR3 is TGTGCCAGCAGTTACTTTGGGACAGGGGACGATGGCCACACCTTC.

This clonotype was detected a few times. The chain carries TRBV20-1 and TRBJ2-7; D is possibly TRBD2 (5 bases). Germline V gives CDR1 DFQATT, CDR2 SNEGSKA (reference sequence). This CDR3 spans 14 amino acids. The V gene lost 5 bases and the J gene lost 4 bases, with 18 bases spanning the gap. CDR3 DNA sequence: TGCAGTGCTCAGAACCGGGAACGACCTTACGAGCAGTACTTC. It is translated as CSAQNRERPYEQYF.

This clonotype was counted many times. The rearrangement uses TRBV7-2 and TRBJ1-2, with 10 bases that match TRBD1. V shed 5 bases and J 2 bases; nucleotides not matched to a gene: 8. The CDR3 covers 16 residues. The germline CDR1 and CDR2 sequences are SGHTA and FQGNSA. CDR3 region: CASSLTPGQGNYGYTF. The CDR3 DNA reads TGTGCCAGCAGCCTAACGCCGGGACAGGGGAACTATGGCTACACCTTC.